These 11 T cell receptor beta chains came from one sample sequenced in a study of blood T cell repertoires in COVID-19. Only in-frame clones appear in the TCRdb table, and some are missing; sequencing was by immunoSEQ multiplex PCR. The table lists some 70,000 clones, 87% of them singletons, with around 7.9% in the top ten. Sequencing used peripheral blood. The receptors here all came from a man in his fifties with active COVID-19.

Comment on this clone: This CDR3 is also generated by other DNA sequences in the sample. The rearrangement uses TRBV3-1 (or the pseudogene TRBV3-2) and TRBJ2-7; 11 nucleotides align to TRBD2. Germline CDR1 LGHDT, CDR2 YNNKEL (reference sequence). The CDR3 is made up of 15 amino acids. V shed 1 base, J shed 2 bases, and the junction held 1 base outside the gene matches. Written as DNA, the CDR3 is TGTGCCAGCAGCCAAGGACTAGCGGGAACCTACGAGCAGTACTTC. Protein sequence: CASSQGLAGTYEQYF.

This chain links TRBV28 with TRBJ2-3; TRBD2 matches at 13 bases. Per the germline V gene, CDR1 is MDHEN and CDR2 is SYDVKM. The CDR3 length is 17 residues. V lost 7 bases and J lost 1; bases outside the gene matches: 8. The CDR3 sequence is CASTLAGGPKGTDTQYF. CDR3 DNA: TGTGCCAGCACACTAGCGGGAGGGCCGAAGGGCACAGATACGCAGTATTTT.

This clone has only a few counts. The CDR3 region has the DNA TGTGCCAGCAGTAGCGTTGAGAGGTCTTCAATGGGCTACGAGCAGTACTTC. Protein sequence: CASSSVERSSMGYEQYF. V and J are TRBV28 and TRBJ2-7; unclear D gene. The CDR3 is 17 amino acids. Germline CDR1 is MDHEN and CDR2 is SYDVKM. Trimming removed 5 bases at V and 3 bases at J, with 23 bases between. Full variable domain (rest looked up from reference TRBV28 and TRBJ2-7): DVKVTQSSRYLVKRTGEKVFLECVQDMDHENMFWYRQDPGLGLRLIYFSYDVKMKEKGDIPEGYSVSREKKERFSLILESASTNQTSMYLCASSSVERSSMGYEQYFGPGTRLTVT.

The chain is built from TRBV6-2 or TRBV6-3 and TRBJ1-5, with no clear D. The CDR3 is made up of 19 amino acids. Germline lookup yields CDR1 MNHEY and CDR2 SVGEGT. The V end lost 2 bases, the J end lost 1 base, and 21 bases lay between the germline ends. Written as DNA, the CDR3 is TGTGCCAGCAGTTACAGTGTTGAGGGAGAAACTGGGAGCAATCAGCCCCAGCATTTT. Protein product: CASSYSVEGETGSNQPQHF.

V gene TRBV15 combines with J gene TRBJ2-5; 8 nucleotides line up with TRBD1. Germline V lookup: CDR1 LNHNV, CDR2 YYDKDF (reference sequence). Unmatched junction bases numbered 5, after V lost 0 bases and J lost 5 bases. The CDR3 loop spans 15 amino acids. As DNA, the CDR3 is TGTGCCACCAGCAGAGATAAAGCAGGGGGCGAGACCCAGTACTTC. This gives the protein CATSRDKAGGETQYF.

This sequence joins TRBV6-2 or TRBV6-3 and TRBJ2-5; 9 nucleotides align to TRBD2. The junction had 5 bases not matched to a gene; V was cut back by 3 bases and J by 3 bases. The germline V gene has CDR1 MNHEY and CDR2 SVGEGT. This CDR3 is built from 15 residues. The CDR3 protein is CASSYHAGGKETQYF. CDR3 sequence (DNA): TGTGCCAGCAGTTATCACGCGGGAGGGAAAGAGACCCAGTACTTC.

This chain uses TRBV7-3 with TRBJ1-1; D not resolved. The CDR3 consists of 14 residues. In germline, CDR1 is SGHTA, CDR2 FQGTGA. Trimming stripped 3 bases from V and 2 bases from J, with 10 bases between. CDR3 sequence: CASSFQAFNTEAFF. The CDR3 coding sequence is TGTGCCAGCAGCTTTCAAGCCTTTAACACTGAAGCTTTCTTT.

The gene calls are TRBV6-5 and TRBJ1-2, with 10 positions matching TRBD1. With 7 bases clipped from V and 2 bases from J, the junction kept 7 bases outside the gene matches. The length of the CDR3 is 15 residues. CDR1 and CDR2 (germline): MNHEY, SVGAGI. The CDR3 loop reads CASKKRGQGNYGYTF. The CDR3 DNA reads TGTGCCAGCAAAAAACGGGGACAGGGGAACTATGGCTACACCTTC.

The chain carries TRBV9 and TRBJ2-3; D is possibly TRBD2 (6 bases). The CDR3 spans 14 residues. Germline V gene data show CDR1 as SGDLS and CDR2 as YYNGEE. V lost 2 bases and J 6 bases, leaving 13 bases between the germline ends. The CDR3 region has the DNA TGTGCCAGCAGCGTGGGAGGTCTATCGGATACGCAGTATTTT. Translation gives CASSVGGLSDTQYF.

The chain carries TRBV27 and TRBJ2-3, with D tentatively TRBD1 (5 bases). The V gene lost 2 bases and the J gene lost 6 bases, with 12 bases spanning the gap. The CDR3 is 14 residues long. Germline V gene lookup returns CDR1 MNHEY and CDR2 SMNVEV (reference sequence). CDR3 nucleotides: TGTGCCAGCAGTTTAAATGCCAGGGCGGATACGCAGTATTTT. Translation gives CASSLNARADTQYF.

The V gene is TRBV18, the J gene TRBJ2-1; 10 nucleotides align to TRBD1. Germline-derived CDR1 and CDR2 are KGHSH and LQKENI. V trimming: 4 bases; J trimming: 6 bases; junction bases outside the gene matches: 3. This CDR3 is built from 14 residues. The CDR3 DNA reads as TGTGCCAGCTCACTCAGGACAGGGGGCAATGAGCAGTTCTTC. It yields the protein CASSLRTGGNEQFF.